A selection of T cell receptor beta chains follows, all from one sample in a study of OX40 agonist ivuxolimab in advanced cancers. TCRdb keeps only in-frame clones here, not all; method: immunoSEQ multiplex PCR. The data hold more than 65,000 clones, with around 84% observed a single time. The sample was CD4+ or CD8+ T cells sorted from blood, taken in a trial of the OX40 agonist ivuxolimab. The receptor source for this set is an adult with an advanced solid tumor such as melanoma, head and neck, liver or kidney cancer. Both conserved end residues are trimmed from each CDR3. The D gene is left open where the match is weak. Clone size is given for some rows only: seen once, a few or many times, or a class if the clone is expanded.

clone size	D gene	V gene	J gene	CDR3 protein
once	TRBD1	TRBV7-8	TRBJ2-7	ASSQSSGTDFYEQY
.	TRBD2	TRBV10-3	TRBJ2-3	AIRETSGGPTDTQY
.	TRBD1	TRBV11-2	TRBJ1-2	ASSFIMRTGGSNGYT
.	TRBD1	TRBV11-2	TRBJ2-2	ASSSRRTGDTGELF
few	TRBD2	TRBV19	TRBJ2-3	ASSIEGTSIGRDTQY
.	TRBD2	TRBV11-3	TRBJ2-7	ASSLEGTGGYEQY
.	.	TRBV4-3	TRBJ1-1	ASSQDPRGPYTEAF
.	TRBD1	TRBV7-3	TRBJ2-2	ASSKDGTAPTGELF
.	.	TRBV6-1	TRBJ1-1	ASSEQEGTEAF
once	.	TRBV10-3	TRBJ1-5	ASRGPNQPQH
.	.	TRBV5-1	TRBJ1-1	ASSIDGGGTRAF
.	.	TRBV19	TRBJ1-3	ASSSRDRNTIY
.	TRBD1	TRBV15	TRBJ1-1	ATSGRQGWNTEAF
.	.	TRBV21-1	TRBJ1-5	ASSDPVRRPVSNQPQH
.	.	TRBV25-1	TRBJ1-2	ASSDPDRRSGGYT
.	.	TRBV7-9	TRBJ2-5	ATRVAEETQY
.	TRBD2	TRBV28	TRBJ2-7	ASSLYVAGNEQY